The present TCR beta chain was sequenced within a study of T-cell reconstitution after alpha-beta-depleted transplantation in children. Study-wide points: T-cell numbers and diversity, one year after transplant, stemmed largely from T cells that were newly produced.

The CDR3 sequence is 13 residues long. V was shortened by 5 bases and J by 2 bases, with 8 bases between the two germline ends. This sample's TCRbeta library carried unique molecular identifier barcodes. TCRdb recomputed calls from the PCR reads with MiXCR, one row per CDR3 protein. Of about 980,000 distinct CDR3 sequences listed, about 30% are singletons. For this clonotype: Its antigen is not known.

Specimen: PBMCs, mostly from graft donor cells, collected 360 days after TCRalphabeta/CD19-depleted stem cell transplant. The rearrangement uses TRBV12-3 or TRBV12-4 and TRBJ2-3; D is ambiguous. The receptor was isolated from a boy less than two years old who had a stem cell transplant for SCID, so the T cells may come from the graft donor. DNA for the CDR3: TGTGCCAGCAGTCTGAAGTTCACAGATACGCAGTATTTT. As protein: CASSLKFTDTQYF.